This T cell receptor beta chain was sequenced in a study of blood T cell repertoires in COVID-19. Looking at the study overall: Samples came from the United States, Italy and Spain, spanning acute and convalescent COVID-19.

This clone came up once. V lost 4 bases to trimming and J lost 4 bases, with 13 bases between them. The V gene's germline CDR1 is SQVTM and CDR2 ANQGSEA. The CDR3 extends over 13 amino acids. The protocol was immunoSEQ multiplex PCR, while the TCRdb copy is restricted to in-frame clones and leaves out a portion. The repertoire holds hundreds of thousands of clones, with 70% to 90% as singletons. Participants were placed into cohorts based on the clinical history they reported. Sequences were obtained from PBMCs or T cells enriched from blood (not recorded which). The clonotype comes from a woman between 18 and 30 years old who had been exposed to COVID-19. The J gene is TRBJ2-5, the V gene TRBV29-1, with D tentatively TRBD2 (5 bases). The CDR3 reads CSVGWTPGETQYF. CDR3 bases: TGCAGCGTTGGATGGACTCCTGGAGAGACCCAGTACTTC.